What follows describes a single T cell receptor (beta chain). Study processing details: Reference gene primer amplification in the assay estimated nucleated cell counts. Sequenced by immunoSEQ multiplex PCR; TCRdb stores in-frame clones only, minus some. The DNA was the basis for D and trimming; V, J and clone size are from that table. The table lists around 140,000 clones, over 80% of them singletons. The CDR3 has 16 amino acids. V trimming: 6 bases; J trimming: 2 bases; junction bases outside the gene matches: 12. Germline CDR1 MNHNY, CDR2 SVGAGI (reference sequence). Cohort assignment relied on participant-reported clinical history. Two negative PCRs, clearance, or symptom resolution had been documented for recovered Cohort 3 donors. These data originate in a study of blood T cell repertoires in COVID-19. Study information: The analysed material was cDNA or gDNA that came from T cells, B-cell-depleted T cells, or PBMCs.

This TCR came from a man in his 60s who had recovered from COVID-19. This chain links TRBV6-6 with TRBJ2-7; the match to TRBD2 covers 8 bases. What was sequenced was PBMCs or T cells enriched from blood (not recorded which). CDR3 in amino acids: CASSPLAGTSPYEQYF. DNA of the CDR3: TGTGCCAGCAGCCCCCTCGCCGGGACTAGTCCCTACGAGCAGTACTTC.